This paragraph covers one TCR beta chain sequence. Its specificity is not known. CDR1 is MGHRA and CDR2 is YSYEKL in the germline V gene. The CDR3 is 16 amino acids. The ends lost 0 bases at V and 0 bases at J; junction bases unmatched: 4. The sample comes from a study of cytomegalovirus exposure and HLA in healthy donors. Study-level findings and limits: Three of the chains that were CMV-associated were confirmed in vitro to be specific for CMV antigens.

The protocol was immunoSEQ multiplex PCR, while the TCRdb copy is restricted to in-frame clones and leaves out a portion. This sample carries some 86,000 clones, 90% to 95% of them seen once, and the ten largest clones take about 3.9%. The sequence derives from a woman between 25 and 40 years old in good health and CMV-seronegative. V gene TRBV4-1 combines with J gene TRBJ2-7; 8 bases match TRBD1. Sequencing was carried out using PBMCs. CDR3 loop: CASSQDQGALSYEQYF. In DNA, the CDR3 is TGCGCCAGCAGCCAAGATCAGGGGGCCCTCTCCTACGAGCAGTACTTC.